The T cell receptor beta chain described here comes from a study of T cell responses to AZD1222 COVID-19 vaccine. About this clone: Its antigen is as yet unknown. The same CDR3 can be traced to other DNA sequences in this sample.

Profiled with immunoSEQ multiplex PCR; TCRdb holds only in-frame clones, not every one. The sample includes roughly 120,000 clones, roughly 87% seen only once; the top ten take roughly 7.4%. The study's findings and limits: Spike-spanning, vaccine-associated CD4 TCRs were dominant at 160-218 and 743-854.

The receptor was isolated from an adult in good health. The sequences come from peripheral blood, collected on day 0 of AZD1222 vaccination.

The CDR3 coding sequence is TGTGCCAGCAGTTACTCGGGAACAGGGGATCAGCCCCAGCATTTT. Amino acid sequence: CASSYSGTGDQPQHF. This chain joins TRBV6-5 and TRBJ1-5; 7 nucleotides line up with TRBD1. J lost 5 bases, V lost 0 bases, and 4 bases had no gene match. Germline values: CDR1 MNHEY, CDR2 SVGAGI. This CDR3 is 15 amino acids long.